The clone carrying this T cell receptor beta chain showed up just a few times. Its matching antigen is unknown. This sample was taken from a study of T cells after yellow fever vaccination. Study-wide background: The authors prepared low-cell-number fractions using SMART-Seq v4 Ultra Low Input. Whole-study results and caveats: FACS-sorted repertoires might harbor abundant contaminating clonotypes from the bulk population. Few clonotypes appeared in both CD4 and CD8 compartments.

The authors made TCR cDNA by 5'RACE template switching, adding a universal primer site and UMIs. TCRdb processed the 5' RACE reads anew with MiXCR; each CDR3 protein has one entry. The sample lists hundreds of thousands of distinct CDR3 sequences, 9% to 15% occurring once. There are 15 residues in the CDR3. V gave up 3 bases and J gave up 0 bases; unmatched junction bases: 4. Germline V lookup: CDR1 SGHAT, CDR2 FQNNGV. J is TRBJ2-7 and V is TRBV11-2; 8 bases match TRBD2. The sample in question was PBMCs, obtained on the day of the yellow fever booster vaccination. This sequence was found in a young man who received the YFV17D yellow fever vaccine. CDR3 DNA: TGTGCCAGCAGCTTGGGTCGGGAGGGCTCCTACGAGCAGTACTTC. Its protein product is CASSLGREGSYEQYF. The entire variable domain, with the rest obtained from reference TRBV11-2 and TRBJ2-7, is as follows: EAGVAQSPRYKIIEKRQSVAFWCNPISGHATLYWYQQILGQGPKLLIQFQNNGVVDDSQLPKDRFSAERLKGVDSTLKIQPAKLEDSAVYLCASSLGREGSYEQYFGPGTRLTVT.